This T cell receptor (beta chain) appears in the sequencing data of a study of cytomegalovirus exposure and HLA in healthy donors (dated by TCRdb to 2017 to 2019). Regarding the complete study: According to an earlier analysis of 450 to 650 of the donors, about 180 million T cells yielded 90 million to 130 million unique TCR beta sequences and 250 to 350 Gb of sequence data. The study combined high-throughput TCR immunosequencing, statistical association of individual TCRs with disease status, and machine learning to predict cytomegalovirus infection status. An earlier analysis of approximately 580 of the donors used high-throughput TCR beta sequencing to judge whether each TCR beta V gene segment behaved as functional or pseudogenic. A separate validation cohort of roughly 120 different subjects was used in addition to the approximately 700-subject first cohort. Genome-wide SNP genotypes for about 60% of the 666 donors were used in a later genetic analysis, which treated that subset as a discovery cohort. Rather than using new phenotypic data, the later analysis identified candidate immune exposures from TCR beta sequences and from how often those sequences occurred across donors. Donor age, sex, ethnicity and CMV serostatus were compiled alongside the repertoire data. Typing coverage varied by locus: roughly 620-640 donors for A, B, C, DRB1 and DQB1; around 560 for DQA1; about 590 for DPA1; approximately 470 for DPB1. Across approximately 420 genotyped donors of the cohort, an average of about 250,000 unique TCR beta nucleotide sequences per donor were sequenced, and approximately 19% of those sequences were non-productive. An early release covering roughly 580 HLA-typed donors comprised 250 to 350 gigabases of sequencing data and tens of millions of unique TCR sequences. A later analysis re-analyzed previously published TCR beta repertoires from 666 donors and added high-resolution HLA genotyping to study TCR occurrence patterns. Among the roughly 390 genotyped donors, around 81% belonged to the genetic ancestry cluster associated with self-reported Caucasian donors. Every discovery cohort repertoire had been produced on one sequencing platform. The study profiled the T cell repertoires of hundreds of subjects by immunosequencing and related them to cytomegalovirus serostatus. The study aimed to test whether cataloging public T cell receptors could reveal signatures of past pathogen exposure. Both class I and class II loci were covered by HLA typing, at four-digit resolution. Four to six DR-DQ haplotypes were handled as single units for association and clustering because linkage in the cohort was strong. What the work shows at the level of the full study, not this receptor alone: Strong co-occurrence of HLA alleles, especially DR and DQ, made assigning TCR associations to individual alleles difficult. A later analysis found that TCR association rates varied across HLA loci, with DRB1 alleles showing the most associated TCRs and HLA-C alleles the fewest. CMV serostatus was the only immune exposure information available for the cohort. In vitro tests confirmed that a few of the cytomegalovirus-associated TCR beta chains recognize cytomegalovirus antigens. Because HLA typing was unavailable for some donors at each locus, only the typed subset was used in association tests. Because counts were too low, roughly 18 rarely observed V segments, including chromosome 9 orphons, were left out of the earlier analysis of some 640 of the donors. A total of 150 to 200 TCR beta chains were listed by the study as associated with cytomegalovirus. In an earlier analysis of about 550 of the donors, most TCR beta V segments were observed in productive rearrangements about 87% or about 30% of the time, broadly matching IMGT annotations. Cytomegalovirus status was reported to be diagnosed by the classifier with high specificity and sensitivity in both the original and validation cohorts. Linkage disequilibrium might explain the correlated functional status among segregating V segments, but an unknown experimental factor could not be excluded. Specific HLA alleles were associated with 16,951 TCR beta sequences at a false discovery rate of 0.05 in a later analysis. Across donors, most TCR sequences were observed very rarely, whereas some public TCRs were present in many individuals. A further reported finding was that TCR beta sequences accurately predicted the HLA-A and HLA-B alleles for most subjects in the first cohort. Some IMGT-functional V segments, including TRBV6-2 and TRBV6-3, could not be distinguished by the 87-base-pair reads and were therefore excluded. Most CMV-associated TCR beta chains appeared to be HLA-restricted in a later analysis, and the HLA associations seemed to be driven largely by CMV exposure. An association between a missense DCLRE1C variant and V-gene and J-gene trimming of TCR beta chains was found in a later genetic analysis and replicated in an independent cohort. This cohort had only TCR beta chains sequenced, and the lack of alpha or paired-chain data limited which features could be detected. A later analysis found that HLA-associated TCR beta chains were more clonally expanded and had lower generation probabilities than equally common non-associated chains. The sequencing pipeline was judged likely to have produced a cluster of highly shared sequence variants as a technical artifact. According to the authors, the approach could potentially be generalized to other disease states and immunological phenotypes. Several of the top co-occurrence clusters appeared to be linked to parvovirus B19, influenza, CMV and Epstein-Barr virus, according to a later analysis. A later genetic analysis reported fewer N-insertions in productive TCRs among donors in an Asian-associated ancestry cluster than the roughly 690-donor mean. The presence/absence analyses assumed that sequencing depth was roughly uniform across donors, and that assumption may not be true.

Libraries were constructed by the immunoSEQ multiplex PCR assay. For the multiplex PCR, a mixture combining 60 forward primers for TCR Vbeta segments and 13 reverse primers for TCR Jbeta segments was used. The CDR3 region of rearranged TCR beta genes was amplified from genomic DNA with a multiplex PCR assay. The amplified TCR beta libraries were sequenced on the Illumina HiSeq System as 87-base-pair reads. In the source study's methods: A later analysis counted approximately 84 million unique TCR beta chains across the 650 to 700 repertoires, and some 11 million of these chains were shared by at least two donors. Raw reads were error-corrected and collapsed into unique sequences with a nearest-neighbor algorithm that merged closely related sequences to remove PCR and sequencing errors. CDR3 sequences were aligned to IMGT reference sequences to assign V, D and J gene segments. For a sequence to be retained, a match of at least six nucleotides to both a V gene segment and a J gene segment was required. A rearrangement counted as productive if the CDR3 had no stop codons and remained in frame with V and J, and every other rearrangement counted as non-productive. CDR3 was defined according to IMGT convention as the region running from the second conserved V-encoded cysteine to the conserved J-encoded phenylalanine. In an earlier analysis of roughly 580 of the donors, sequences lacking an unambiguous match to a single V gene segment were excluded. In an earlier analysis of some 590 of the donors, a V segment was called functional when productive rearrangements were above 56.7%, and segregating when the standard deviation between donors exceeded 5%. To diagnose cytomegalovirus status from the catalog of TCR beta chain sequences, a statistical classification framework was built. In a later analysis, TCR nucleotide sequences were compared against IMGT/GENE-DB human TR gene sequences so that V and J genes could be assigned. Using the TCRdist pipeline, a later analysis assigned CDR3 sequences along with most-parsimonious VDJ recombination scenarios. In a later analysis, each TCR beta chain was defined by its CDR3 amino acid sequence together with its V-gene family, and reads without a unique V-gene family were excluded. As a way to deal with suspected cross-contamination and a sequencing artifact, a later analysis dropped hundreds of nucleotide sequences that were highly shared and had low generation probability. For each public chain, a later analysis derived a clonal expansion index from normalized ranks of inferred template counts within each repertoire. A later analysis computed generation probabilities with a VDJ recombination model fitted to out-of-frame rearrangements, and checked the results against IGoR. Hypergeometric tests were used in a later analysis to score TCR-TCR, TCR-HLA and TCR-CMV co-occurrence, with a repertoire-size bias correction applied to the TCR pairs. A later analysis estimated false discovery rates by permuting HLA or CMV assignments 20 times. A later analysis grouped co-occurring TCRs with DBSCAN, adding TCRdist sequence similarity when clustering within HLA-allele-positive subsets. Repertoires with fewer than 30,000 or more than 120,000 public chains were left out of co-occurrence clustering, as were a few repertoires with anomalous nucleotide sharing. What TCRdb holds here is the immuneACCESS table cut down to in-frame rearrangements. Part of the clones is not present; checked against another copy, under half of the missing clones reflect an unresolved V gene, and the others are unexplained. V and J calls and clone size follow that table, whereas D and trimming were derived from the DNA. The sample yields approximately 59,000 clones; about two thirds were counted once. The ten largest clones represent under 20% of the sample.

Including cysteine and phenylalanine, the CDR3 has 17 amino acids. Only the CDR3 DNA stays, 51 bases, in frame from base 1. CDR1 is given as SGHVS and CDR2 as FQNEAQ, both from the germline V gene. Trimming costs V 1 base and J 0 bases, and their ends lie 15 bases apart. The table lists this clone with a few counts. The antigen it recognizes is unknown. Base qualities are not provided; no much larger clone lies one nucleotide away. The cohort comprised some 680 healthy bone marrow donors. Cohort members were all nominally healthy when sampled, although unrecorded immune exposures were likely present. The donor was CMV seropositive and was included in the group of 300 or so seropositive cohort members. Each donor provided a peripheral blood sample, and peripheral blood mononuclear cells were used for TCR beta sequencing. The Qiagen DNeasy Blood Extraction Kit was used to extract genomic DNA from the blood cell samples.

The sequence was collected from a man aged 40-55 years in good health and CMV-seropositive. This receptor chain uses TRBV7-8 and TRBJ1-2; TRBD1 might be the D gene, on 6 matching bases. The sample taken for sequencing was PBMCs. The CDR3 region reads CASSLDSGAGANYGYTF. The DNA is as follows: TGTGCCAGCAGCTTAGATTCAGGGGCCGGAGCTAACTATGGCTACACCTTC. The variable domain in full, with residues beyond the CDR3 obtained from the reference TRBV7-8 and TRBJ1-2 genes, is GAGVSQSPRYKVAKRGQDVALRCDPISGHVSLFWYQQALGQGPEFLTYFQNEAQLDKSGLPSDRFFAERPEGSVSTLKIQRTQQEDSAVYLCASSLDSGAGANYGYTFGSGTRLTVV.